The 2 T cell receptor beta chains presented below share a single source sample, sequenced in a study of blood T cell repertoires in COVID-19. Clones were sequenced by immunoSEQ multiplex PCR, and TCRdb holds only the in-frame ones, with some missing. The sample has approximately 350,000 clones, more than 80% seen once. The source material was PBMCs or T cells enriched from blood (not recorded which). Every receptor here comes from a man in his late teens or twenties who had recovered from COVID-19.

CDR3 sequence reads: CASSPIGQPPKTQYF. The DNA of the CDR3 is TGTGCCAGCAGCCCGATTGGGCAGCCCCCGAAGACCCAGTACTTC. The rearrangement uses TRBV7-9 and TRBJ2-5; D gene ambiguous. The V gene's germline CDR1 is SEHNR and CDR2 FQNEAQ (reference sequence). This CDR3 is built from 15 residues. V lost 5 bases, J lost 6 bases, and 19 bases lay in between.

About this clone: Other nucleotide sequences in the sample specify the same CDR3. V and J are TRBV18 and TRBJ1-4, with D maybe TRBD1 (5 bases). Trimming removed 3 bases from V and 7 bases from J, with 12 bases in between. The germline gives CDR1 KGHSH, CDR2 LQKENI. This CDR3 has 14 residues. The CDR3 region is CASSPGQGGEKLFF. For the CDR3, the DNA is TGTGCCAGCTCACCCGGGCAGGGCGGTGAAAAACTGTTTTTT.